This T cell receptor (beta chain) is from a study of control samples from healthy donors and cancer patients. Here immunoSEQ multiplex PCR was the method, and the copy in TCRdb shows in-frame clones only, minus some. Seen here are 100,000 or so clones, around 88% observed once, and the top ten hold 7.8%. Sequenced material: blood. The clonotype originates from a man aged 25-40 years in good health.

As DNA, the CDR3 is TGCGCCAGCAGCTTGGGATCGGTCCCTCGTGGGGAAAAACTGTTTTTT. This translates into CASSLGSVPRGEKLFF. The J gene is TRBJ1-4, the V gene TRBV5-1; D uncertain. V dropped 0 bases and J dropped 8 bases, with 17 bases sitting between them. Germline CDR1 SGHRS, CDR2 YFSETQ. The CDR3 runs to 16 residues.